This entry lists 13 T cell receptor beta chains sequenced from one sample in a study of shared clonotypes between healthy human individuals. TCRdb's copy holds only in-frame clones and misses some; the assay was immunoSEQ multiplex PCR. Found here are around 700,000 clones, 72% of them singletons; the top ten hold under 2%. Sequenced input: memory CD4+ T cells sorted from blood. Subset given: CD45RA-negative fraction. These receptors were obtained from a woman in her 30s in good health.

The J gene is TRBJ2-2, the V gene TRBV7-8; D may be TRBD2 (6 bases). The CDR3 is made up of 16 amino acids. Trimming pared 2 bases from V and 7 bases from J, leaving 17 bases between. CDR1 and CDR2 (germline): SGHVS, FQNEAQ. This CDR3 is CASSLLSGIGGGELFF. For the CDR3, the DNA is TGTGCCAGCAGCTTATTATCAGGAATCGGGGGCGGGGAGCTGTTTTTT.

This chain links TRBV11-3 with TRBJ2-3; 7 bases are shared with TRBD1. Trimming at V came to 5 bases and at J to 0 bases, leaving 8 bases not matched to a gene. The germline V gene has CDR1 SGHNT and CDR2 YENEEA. The CDR3 covers 16 residues. The CDR3 DNA sequence: TGTGCCAGCAGCCCGATAACAGGGGACAGCACAGATACGCAGTATTTT. Translating gives CASSPITGDSTDTQYF.

The V and J genes are TRBV2 and TRBJ1-2; 7 bases match TRBD1. V lost 7 bases and J lost 4; bases outside the gene matches: 6. Looked up from germline, CDR1 is SNHLY and CDR2 is FYNNEI. The CDR3 contains 13 residues. The CDR3 bases are TGTGCCAGCACCGGACAGGCCTTCTATGGCTACACCTTC. It encodes CASTGQAFYGYTF.

The chain links TRBV6-5 to TRBJ2-3, with D possibly matching TRBD1 (6 bases). The germline gives CDR1 MNHEY, CDR2 SVGAGI. The CDR3 sequence is 12 residues long. Trimming left V 6 bases short and J 6 bases short, with 10 bases between. Written as DNA, the CDR3 is TGTGCCAGCAGGGGGCAGGGGGATACGCAGTATTTT. Its protein product is CASRGQGDTQYF.

The chain is built from TRBV7-9 and TRBJ1-2; 7 bases agree with TRBD1. The length of the CDR3 is 13 residues. Germline lookup yields CDR1 SEHNR and CDR2 FQNEAQ (reference sequence). J lost 14 bases, V lost 5 bases, and 14 bases had no gene match. The CDR3 region is CASSPGADRVITF. The CDR3 bases are TGTGCCAGCAGCCCCGGGGCCGACAGGGTGATAACCTTC.

V gene TRBV19 combines with J gene TRBJ2-5; TRBD1 is a possible D gene (5 bases). The CDR3 spans 13 residues. Germline V CDR1 and CDR2: LNHDA, SQIVND (reference sequence). Trimming took off 8 bases at V and 2 bases at J, with 12 bases between the two ends. The CDR3 bases are TGTGCCAGTTCTAATAGGGGTCAAGAGACCCAGTACTTC. This encodes CASSNRGQETQYF. The complete variable domain, with remaining parts taken from reference TRBV19 and TRBJ2-5, reads DGGITQSPKYLFRKEGQNVTLSCEQNLNHDAMYWYRQDPGQGLRLIYYSQIVNDFQKGDIAEGYSVSREKKESFPLTVTSAQKNPTAFYLCASSNRGQETQYFGPGTRLLVL.

The rearrangement joins TRBV30 to TRBJ2-2; TRBD1 aligns across 10 bases. CDR3 length: 14 amino acids. The germline V gene has CDR1 GTSNPN and CDR2 SVGIG (reference sequence). Trimming cost V 5 bases and J 0 bases; bases outside gene matches: 0. The DNA for the CDR3 is TGTGCCTGGGGGACAGGGGCGAACACCGGGGAGCTGTTTTTT. Its translation is CAWGTGANTGELFF.

V usage is TRBV19 and J usage is TRBJ1-2; D is unresolved. CDR3 size: 18 residues. The germline gives CDR1 LNHDA, CDR2 SQIVND (reference sequence). V was trimmed by 10 bases and J by 0 bases, leaving 27 bases between them. The CDR3 DNA sequence: TGTGCCACCCGGCCCCGGGATGTTCTGGCTTCGGCTAACTATGGCTACACCTTC. Its protein is CATRPRDVLASANYGYTF.

This chain uses TRBV29-1 with TRBJ2-2; 7 bases align to TRBD2. Trimming at V came to 2 bases and at J to 6 bases, leaving 6 bases not matched to a gene. The CDR3 spans 14 residues. Germline CDR1 reads SQVTM; CDR2 reads ANQGSEA. The CDR3 DNA is TGCAGCGTTGAACTGCCGGGAGGAGCCGGGGAGCTGTTTTTT. Translating gives CSVELPGGAGELFF.

This clone has only a few counts. The chain couples TRBV5-1 to TRBJ2-2; 8 bases match TRBD1. This CDR3 spans 18 amino acids. Germline lookup yields CDR1 SGHRS and CDR2 YFSETQ. V trimming: 4 bases; J trimming: 1 base; junction bases outside the gene matches: 12. The CDR3 DNA is TGCGCCAGCAGCCGAACCACGACAGGGGCAATGAACACCGGGGAGCTGTTTTTT. Protein sequence: CASSRTTTGAMNTGELFF.

This chain links TRBV19 with TRBJ2-7, with 11 bases identical to TRBD1. This CDR3 has 15 residues. Germline V CDR1 and CDR2: LNHDA, SQIVND (reference sequence). Trimming cost V 9 bases and J 2 bases; bases outside gene matches: 9. Here the CDR3 reads CARISGQGDTYEQYF. Written as DNA, the CDR3 is TGTGCCAGAATATCGGGACAGGGGGATACCTACGAGCAGTACTTC.

A remark on this clone: It may be a read error: a sequence one base away is much more abundant. Additional DNA sequences in this sample encode the identical CDR3. The chain links TRBV5-1 to TRBJ2-1, with TRBD2 as a possible D gene (6 bases). This CDR3 is 15 amino acids long. Looked up from germline, CDR1 is SGHRS and CDR2 is YFSETQ. Trimming stripped 0 bases from V and 3 bases from J, with 10 bases between. The CDR3 nucleotides are TGCGCCAGCAGCTTGGGTAGCGGAGGCTACAATGAGCAGTTCTTC. The encoded protein is CASSLGSGGYNEQFF.

The genes are TRBV28 and TRBJ2-2, with D perhaps matching TRBD1 or TRBD2 (5 bases each). Germline lookup yields CDR1 MDHEN and CDR2 SYDVKM. V lost 8 bases and J lost 3, with 16 bases in between. This CDR3 contains 15 residues. The CDR3 nucleotides read TGTGCCAGCGAGTTGACCGGGGCTGACACCGGGGAGCTGTTTTTT. Its protein is CASELTGADTGELFF.